The source of this T cell receptor beta chain is a study of cytomegalovirus exposure and HLA in healthy donors. V lost 1 base, J lost 8 bases, and 14 bases lay in between. CDR1 and CDR2 (germline): SQVTM, ANQGSEA. The CDR3 is 13 amino acids. Primers included in the PCR were 60 Vbeta and 13 Jbeta primers. The protocol was immunoSEQ multiplex PCR, while the TCRdb copy is restricted to in-frame clones and leaves out a portion. This sample has about 160,000 clones, with around 79% found just once. Sequencing used PBMCs. The genes are TRBV29-1 and TRBJ1-2, with D perhaps TRBD1 (6 bases). The sequence came from a man aged 35-49 years in good health and CMV-seronegative. CDR3 DNA sequence: TGCAGCGTTGAAGGGGTAGAGGGGGACGGCTACACCTTC. This codes for CSVEGVEGDGYTF.